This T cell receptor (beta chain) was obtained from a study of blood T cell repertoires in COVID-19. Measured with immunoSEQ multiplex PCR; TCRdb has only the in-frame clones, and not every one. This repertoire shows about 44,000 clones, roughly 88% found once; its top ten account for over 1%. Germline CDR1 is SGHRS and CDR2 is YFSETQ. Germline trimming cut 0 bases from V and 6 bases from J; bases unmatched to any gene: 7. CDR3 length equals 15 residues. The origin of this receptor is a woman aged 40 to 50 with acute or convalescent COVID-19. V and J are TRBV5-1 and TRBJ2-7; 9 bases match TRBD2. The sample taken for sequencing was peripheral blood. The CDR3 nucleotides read TGCGCCAGCAGCTTGGAGGCTAGCGGGATAAGCGAGCAGTACTTC. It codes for CASSLEASGISEQYF.